This TCR beta chain was found in a study of blood T cells in healthy people across ages. Whole-study results and caveats: Versus aged donors, long-lived donors had higher diversity and more naive CD4+ cells.

As for this clonotype: Antigen specificity is unknown.

V gave up 0 bases and J gave up 2 bases, with 15 bases separating them. The germline V gene encodes CDR1 LGHNA and CDR2 YSLEER. The CDR3 loop spans 17 amino acids. A second roughly 6 to 12 cycle PCR used barcoded and J-beta primers. TCRdb reanalysed the 5' RACE reads using MiXCR and keeps one entry per CDR3 protein. This repertoire shows 700,000 or so distinct CDR3 sequences, approximately 40% found once; its top ten account for around 32%. This sequence was found in an elderly man in good health. V and J are TRBV4-3 and TRBJ2-3; possible D gene TRBD2, 5 bases. The sequencing input was blood. CDR3 loop: CASSQDQVAINTDTQYF. CDR3 nucleotides: TGCGCCAGCAGCCAAGATCAGGTAGCGATCAACACAGATACGCAGTATTTT.